Detailed here is one TCR beta chain. The specificity of this receptor is unknown. Per-nucleotide qualities are absent, and no much larger clonotype sits a single base away. The library was generated by the immunoSEQ multiplex PCR assay. For most patients, genomic DNA was isolated with the Qiagen DNeasy Blood and Tissue Kit and sent frozen to Adaptive Biotechnologies for TCR sequencing. For most patients, genomic DNA was subjected to high-throughput TCR-beta CDR3 sequencing by Adaptive Biotechnologies. Per the source publication's procedure: Adaptive's ImmunoSEQ software supplied the TCR sequencing data for 18 patients, while MiXCR and VDJtools were used to process a few other patients. To correct CD4 versus CD8 sorting errors, any sequence found in both subsets at a frequency ratio below 5:1 was removed. CDR3 nucleotide sequences shared by donor and recipient were removed because the origin of these sequences could not be assigned. To count as alloreactive, a clone needed at least 2-fold expansion over unstimulated cells and a minimum CFSE-low frequency of 0.002% (template counts) or 0.001% (read counts). A clone was considered mappable if detected in the sequenced pre-transplant spleen, lymph node, or MLR CFSE-low populations of the donor or recipient. Cumulative frequency of alloreactive clones was calculated as a percentage of all sequences weighted by copy number. This is the immuneACCESS table as TCRdb keeps it, with only in-frame sequences that have V and J called. A part of the clones is gone; compared with another copy, unresolved V genes explain less than half, and the rest is unexplained. That table gives V, J and clone size, and the DNA gave D and trimming. The sample has fewer than 150,000 clones on record, approximately 90% of them singletons. Together, the top ten hold 0.16% of the sample.

This sample was taken from a study of graft-versus-host responses after intestinal transplantation listed by TCRdb under 2021. A note on the overall study: Multivisceral, liver-intestinal, or isolated intestinal transplants were received by the recipients. Alloreactive clones were identified by sequencing pre-transplant mixed lymphocyte reaction products and comparing them with unstimulated pre-transplant donor and recipient T cells. Anti-thymocyte globulin induction was given to all recipients, followed by maintenance tacrolimus and steroids for approximately 3 years. Bulk TCR-beta CDR3 sequencing was used to track graft-versus-host and host-versus-graft alloreactive T cell clones in the graft, circulation and bone marrow after intestinal transplantation. The cohort enrolled 20 to 30 intestinal transplant recipients, one of whom was a retransplant, and a few patients without pretransplant specimens were excluded. Samples from three later patients were sequenced in-house on an Illumina MiSeq with MiXCR processing rather than by the commercial service. A peak of at least 4% donor T cells among recipient peripheral blood mononuclear cells was the definition used for donor T cell macrochimerism.

According to the study, the label for this sample's time point signals: cells obtained before transplantation from donor or recipient. CD3+CD4+ and CD3+CD8+ populations were FACS-sorted from unstimulated pre-transplant donor and recipient cells taken from spleen or lymph nodes. The CDR3, from cysteine to phenylalanine, totals 17 residues. Only the CDR3 DNA stays, 51 bases, in frame from base 1. The junction shows trimming of 0 bases on V and 4 bases on J, and the gene matches do not reach 9 bases of it. Sequences SGHRS (CDR1) and YFSETQ (CDR2) are obtained from the germline V gene. Broader findings and caveats from the paper: The conclusions were limited by the relatively low number and heterogeneity of the intestinal transplant patients. High GvH to HvG T cell clonal ratios were observed in the allografts of patients with donor T cell macrochimerism. Early after transplant, declines in HvG clones were associated with peak levels of circulating GvH clones. GvH clones turned up in recipient bone marrow, with some appearing earlier in ileal mucosa or blood, a pattern consistent with an intestinal mucosal origin.

This material consisted of unstimulated CD4+ T cells sorted from spleen or lymph node cells, taken before intestinal transplant. The chain links TRBV5-1 with TRBJ2-5, and 10 junction bases match TRBD2. This TCR derives from a human donor who received an intestinal transplant. In nucleotide form, the sequence is TGCGCCAGCAGCTTGGAAGGCGTACTAGCGGGGTTAGAGACCCAGTACTTC. Translated, it reads CASSLEGVLAGLETQYF.